The 13 T cell receptor beta chains reported below all come from one sample, sequenced in a study of T-cell reconstitution after alpha-beta-depleted transplantation in children (dated by TCRdb to about 2016). What this sample's treatment or condition label stands for: allogeneic hematopoietic cell transplantation with graft depleted of TCRalphabeta T cells and CD19 B cells. Library creation used PCR. TCRdb records Illumina HiSeq 2500 as the sequencer. Molecular barcoding was employed in the preparation of TCR libraries, with unique molecular identifiers being used to normalize TCRbeta repertoire quantification. TCRdb reworked the public reads: Q25 trimming with fastp, MiXCR clone assembly, productive beta chains retained. Rows matching on CDR3 protein sequence are summarized as one entry with the most common DNA and genes. Recorded for this sample are about 130,000 distinct CDR3 sequences; roughly 9.7% of them occurred a single time. More than 20% of the sample is held by the ten biggest clonotypes.

Sequenced material: PBMCs, mostly from graft donor cells, taken 180 days after TCRalphabeta/CD19-depleted stem cell transplant. These receptors all come from a girl in the first two years of life who had a stem cell transplant for combined immunodeficiency, so the T cells may come from the graft donor.

The rearrangement uses TRBV5-1 and TRBJ2-7, with 8 bases aligning to TRBD1. Germline assignment: CDR1 SGHRS and CDR2 YFSETQ. The CDR3 spans 13 residues. J was trimmed by 3 bases and V by 1 base; bases with no gene match: 0. In DNA, the CDR3 is TGCGCCAGCAGCTTGACAGGGGGCTACGAGCAGTACTTC. Protein product: CASSLTGGYEQYF.

The chain is built from TRBV7-2 and TRBJ2-7; TRBD1 or TRBD2 may be the D gene (5 bases each). Germline V gives CDR1 SGHTA, CDR2 FQGNSA. Trimming left V 1 base short and J 0 bases short, with 13 bases between. The CDR3 is 16 amino acids. The CDR3 protein is CASSLGPGPGSYEQYF. The CDR3 DNA reads as TGTGCCAGCAGCTTAGGCCCGGGACCAGGCTCCTACGAGCAGTACTTC. The entire variable domain, with the rest obtained from reference TRBV7-2 and TRBJ2-7, is as follows: GAGVSQSPSNKVTEKGKDVELRCDPISGHTALYWYRQSLGQGLEFLIYFQGNSAPDKSGLPSDRFSAERTGGSVSTLTIQRTQQEDSAVYLCASSLGPGPGSYEQYFGPGTRLTVT.

This clonotype was seen repeatedly, ten times or more. The chain is built from TRBV28 and TRBJ2-7; 8 bases agree with TRBD2. The CDR3 has 14 amino acids. Per germline, CDR1 MDHEN and CDR2 SYDVKM. V was clipped by 6 bases and J by 3 bases; unmatched bases: 7. The CDR3 loop is CASSFGRAHYEQYF. The CDR3 DNA follows: TGTGCCAGCAGCTTCGGGAGGGCCCACTACGAGCAGTACTTC.

This chain links TRBV5-1 with TRBJ2-7; 8 bases line up with TRBD1. After removal of 0 bases from V and 4 bases from J, the junction contained 3 bases not matched to a gene. Germline CDR1 reads SGHRS; CDR2 reads YFSETQ. CDR3 length: 14 residues. Here the CDR3 DNA reads TGCGCCAGCAGCTTGGGACAGGGGTTTTACGAGCAGTACTTC. Protein sequence: CASSLGQGFYEQYF.

The chain combines TRBV5-1 with TRBJ2-3; D call uncertain. The V end lost 0 bases, the J end lost 0 bases, and 11 bases lay between the germline ends. This CDR3 has 16 amino acids. Per the germline V gene, CDR1 is SGHRS and CDR2 is YFSETQ. CDR3 DNA: TGCGCCAGCAGCTTGGCCCCGGCCCCAAGCACAGATACGCAGTATTTT. This translates into CASSLAPAPSTDTQYF.

The rearrangement joins TRBV7-8 to TRBJ2-5, with 9 nucleotides matching TRBD1. The ends lost 2 bases at V and 5 bases at J; junction bases unmatched: 12. The germline V gene has CDR1 SGHVS and CDR2 FQNEAQ. This CDR3 has 17 residues. The CDR3 bases are TGTGCCAGCAGCTTATTAACAGGGGGCGCTTTTTCCGAGACCCAGTACTTC. Translation gives CASSLLTGGAFSETQYF. Full variable domain (rest looked up from reference TRBV7-8 and TRBJ2-5): GAGVSQSPRYKVAKRGQDVALRCDPISGHVSLFWYQQALGQGPEFLTYFQNEAQLDKSGLPSDRFFAERPEGSVSTLKIQRTQQEDSAVYLCASSLLTGGAFSETQYFGPGTRLLVL.

This clonotype was seen a few times. This chain uses TRBV12-3 or TRBV12-4 with TRBJ1-1; D unclear. Trimming removed 8 bases at V and 3 bases at J, with 16 bases between. This CDR3 is built from 14 residues. The CDR3 sequence: CASAWGRLDTEAFF. CDR3 sequence (DNA): TGTGCCAGCGCCTGGGGTCGGCTGGACACTGAAGCTTTCTTT.

The CDR3 coding sequence is TGTGCCAGCAGCCGTCCTAGCGGGGTTGGCGAGACCCAGTACTTC. Its translation is CASSRPSGVGETQYF. V is TRBV7-9 and J is TRBJ2-5, with TRBD2 matching 9 bases. J gave up 5 bases and V 5 bases, and 9 bases lay outside the gene matches. The germline gives CDR1 SEHNR, CDR2 FQNEAQ (reference sequence). The length of the CDR3 is 15 residues.

This clonotype was counted between two and nine times. The J gene is TRBJ2-2, the V gene TRBV27, with TRBD1 identical over 7 bases. This CDR3 contains 16 residues. Unmatched junction bases numbered 12, after V lost 8 bases and J lost 3 bases. The germline V gene has CDR1 MNHEY and CDR2 SMNVEV (reference sequence). CDR3 coding DNA: TGTGCCAGCGGCCAGGGGGTCTTTTCCTACACCGGGGAGCTGTTTTTT. Its translation: CASGQGVFSYTGELFF.

The V and J genes are TRBV28 and TRBJ1-2, with D unclear. V was cut by 6 bases and J by 0 bases, with 23 bases left in between. CDR1 and CDR2 from the germline V gene are MDHEN and SYDVKM. The CDR3 consists of 18 residues. This CDR3 reads CASSWEWAGRSSNYGYTF. The CDR3 nucleotides read TGTGCCAGCAGCTGGGAATGGGCAGGTCGCTCCTCTAACTATGGCTACACCTTC.

This clonotype was seen a handful of times. The rearrangement links TRBV9 to TRBJ2-4; possibly TRBD2 for D (6 bases). Germline CDR1 SGDLS, CDR2 YYNGEE. Trimming stripped 9 bases from V and 2 bases from J, with 18 bases between. CDR3 length: 15 amino acids. The CDR3 sequence: CATRGGDGTKNIQYF. In DNA form, the CDR3 reads TGTGCCACCCGCGGAGGGGATGGGACCAAAAACATTCAGTACTTC.

This chain uses TRBV11-2 with TRBJ2-1; 11 bases map to TRBD2. CDR1 and CDR2 from the germline V gene are SGHAT and FQNNGV. Trimming took 2 bases from V and 7 from J; bases not matched to a gene: 19. This CDR3 comprises 20 residues. DNA for the CDR3: TGTGCCAGCAGCTTACCTCAATTCCCCGTACTAGCGGGAGAGGAGAATGAGCAGTTCTTC. Its translation is CASSLPQFPVLAGEENEQFF.

This clonotype was counted only a few times. This rearrangement joins TRBV12-3 or TRBV12-4 to TRBJ2-3; 7 bases are a match to TRBD1. The CDR3 has 16 residues. V dropped 5 bases and J dropped 1; count of bases not matched to a gene: 9. CDR3 nucleotides: TGTGCCAGCAGTGAGGACAGGCCCTCCGGCACAGATACGCAGTATTTT. Translation gives CASSEDRPSGTDTQYF.